A single sample gave rise to the 5 T cell receptor beta chains below, sequenced in a study of blood T cells in healthy people across ages. PCR was performed a second time for about 7 to 11 cycles using a sample-barcoded 5' primer and a J-beta primer mix. Each CDR3 protein gets one entry after TCRdb re-called the 5' RACE reads with MiXCR. The table has 650,000 to 1,000,000 distinct CDR3 sequences, approximately 35% seen once; the top ten hold under 15%. The sample taken for sequencing was blood. The receptors were gathered from a man between 18 and 35 years old in good health.

This clonotype was detected once. The chain recombines TRBV7-9 with TRBJ1-4; D unclear. Germline lookup yields CDR1 SEHNR and CDR2 FQNEAQ (reference sequence). This CDR3 spans 18 amino acids. The V and J ends lost 4 bases and 6 bases respectively, with 24 bases between them. The CDR3 here is CASSSLPPVGPSYEKLFF. The CDR3 DNA reads TGTGCCAGCAGCTCCCTTCCCCCCGTCGGACCCTCTTATGAAAAACTGTTTTTT. Complete variable domain (other parts from reference TRBV7-9 and TRBJ1-4): DTGVSQNPRHKITKRGQNVTFRCDPISEHNRLYWYRQTLGQGPEFLTYFQNEAQLEKSRLLSDRFSAERPKGSFSTLEIQRTEQGDSAMYLCASSSLPPVGPSYEKLFFGSGTQLSVL.

Many counts were recorded for this clonotype. The chain combines TRBV6-5 with TRBJ2-7; weak D call: TRBD2 (6 bases). Germline CDR1 and CDR2: MNHEY and SVGAGI. The CDR3 has 13 amino acids. Trimming stripped 9 bases from V and 0 bases from J, with 12 bases between. The CDR3 bases are TGTGCCAGAACGGGGGAGAGCTCCTACGAGCAGTACTTC. It yields the protein CARTGESSYEQYF.

The J gene is TRBJ2-3, the V gene TRBV6-5; 12 positions agree with TRBD1. In germline, CDR1 is MNHEY, CDR2 SVGAGI. This CDR3 has 18 amino acids. J gave up 3 bases and V 0 bases, and 7 bases lay outside the gene matches. The CDR3 sequence: CASSYSRPGQGATDTQYF. The DNA of the CDR3 is TGTGCCAGCAGTTACTCGAGACCGGGACAGGGGGCAACAGATACGCAGTATTTT.

This CDR3 is CASRSLTGTYNEQFF. CDR3 DNA sequence: TGTGCCAGTCGCTCCCTTACAGGCACCTACAATGAGCAGTTCTTC. V and J are TRBV2 and TRBJ2-1; D may be TRBD1 (5 bases). Trimming left V 9 bases short and J 2 bases short, with 17 bases between. Germline CDR1 reads SNHLY; CDR2 reads FYNNEI. The CDR3 totals 15 residues.

This chain links TRBV28 with TRBJ1-1; D not certain. The CDR3 covers 16 residues. Trimming removed 4 bases at V and 1 base at J, with 16 bases between. Germline V gene data show CDR1 as MDHEN and CDR2 as SYDVKM. CDR3 in DNA: TGTGCCAGCAGTTGGGGTTCGGGCCCCCGGAACACTGAAGCTTTCTTT. Translation gives CASSWGSGPRNTEAFF.